This T cell receptor (beta chain) was recorded in a study of shared T cell receptors in the human thymus. Germline CDR1 is MNHNY and CDR2 is SVGAGI (reference sequence). V lost 2 bases to trimming and J lost 0 bases, with 8 bases between them. This CDR3 has 15 amino acids. Only in-frame clones appear in the TCRdb table, and some are missing; sequencing was by immunoSEQ multiplex PCR. The sample includes roughly 550,000 clones, 70% to 80% seen only once; the top ten take roughly 0.013%. Separately, the same data were catalogued under a study of human thymus T cells. That paper notes: The study used thymus tissue resected during corrective heart surgery.

The sequence was collected from a boy younger than two with a congenital heart defect. What was sequenced was thymocytes. This chain joins TRBV6-6 and TRBJ2-1; D possibly corresponds to TRBD2 (5 bases). Here the CDR3 reads CASSYAGRSYNEQFF. The CDR3 DNA reads TGTGCCAGCAGTTACGCGGGCCGCTCCTACAATGAGCAGTTCTTC.